This T cell receptor (beta chain) is drawn from a study of CDR3 diversity in severe acne. The CDR3 is 13 residues long. Germline CDR1 SQVTM, CDR2 ANQGSEA. Trimming pared 3 bases from V and 8 bases from J, leaving 13 bases between. TCRdb reprocessed the PCR reads with MiXCR, giving one entry per CDR3 protein. The sample lists over 100,000 distinct CDR3 sequences, around 56% occurring once. Ten or more counts support this clonotype. The chain uses TRBV29-1 and TRBJ1-4; weak D call: TRBD1 (6 bases). The sequenced sample consisted of blood. The source is a male donor with acne. CDR3: CSVDPGRGEKLFF. CDR3 bases: TGCAGCGTTGATCCAGGGAGGGGGGAAAAACTGTTTTTT.